The 24 T cell receptor beta chains below come from one sample, sequenced in a study of CXCR3-negative and CXCR3-positive naive CD8 T cells. Whole-study findings and limits: TRB CDR3s of CXCR3-positive naive cells were more hydrophobic than those of CXCR3-negative naive cells.

Their cognate antigens are unknown. Each TRB cDNA library was prepared by 5' RACE (with UMI labels). TCRdb re-called the 5' RACE reads and catalogs CDR3 proteins one per entry, DNA excluded. The sample has about 57,000 distinct CDR3 sequences. The sample consisted of naive CXCR3+ CD8+ T cells from blood. The subset: CD45RO-CCR7+CD27+CD95- naive CD8+ T cells expressing CXCR3 (TNR3+). All receptors come from a human donor in good health. Some clones in this sample may be carry-over from other donors' samples.

The rearrangement links TRBV19 to TRBJ1-6; TCRdb calls TRBD1, which cannot be checked without DNA. This CDR3 region has 16 residues. Germline V gene data show CDR1 as LNHDA and CDR2 as SQIVND (reference sequence). This chain's CDR3 is CASSIMAGGVNSPLHF.

The rearrangement joins TRBV4-1 to TRBJ2-5; there is no DNA to check the TCRdb D call of TRBD1. Germline V CDR1 and CDR2: MGHRA, YSYEKL. There are 15 residues in the CDR3. CDR3 sequence reads: CASSQDQDSQETQYF.

The chain employs TRBV15 and TRBJ2-3; absent DNA, TCRdb's TRBD2 call cannot be checked. This CDR3 has 15 residues. Germline V lookup: CDR1 LNHNV, CDR2 YYDKDF (reference sequence). The CDR3 here is CATSGTSGGSDTQYF. The variable domain in full, completed from reference TRBV15 and TRBJ2-3, reads DAMVIQNPRYQVTQFGKPVTLSCSQTLNHNVMYWYQQKSSQAPKLLFHYYDKDFNNEADTPDNFQSRRPNTSFCFLDIRSPGLGDTAMYLCATSGTSGGSDTQYFGPGTRLTVL.

This chain links TRBV20-1 with TRBJ2-7; TCRdb names TRBD1, which stays unverified in the absence of DNA. This CDR3 comprises 13 residues. Germline CDR1 is DFQATT and CDR2 is SNEGSKA (reference sequence). The CDR3 spells CSARTVLTYEQYF.

The genes are TRBV5-6 and TRBJ1-1. CDR3 length equals 12 residues. Germline lookup yields CDR1 SGHDT and CDR2 YYEEEE. CDR3 region: CASSWGGTEAFF.

J is TRBJ2-2 and V is TRBV9; TCRdb's D call of TRBD2 is untestable without DNA. CDR1 is SGDLS, CDR2 YYNGEE, per germline. The CDR3 extends over 15 amino acids. CDR3 amino acids: CASSVGTSKIGELFF.

This rearrangement joins TRBV29-1 to TRBJ2-5; TCRdb's D gene call, TRBD2, goes unchecked for lack of DNA. Germline lookup yields CDR1 SQVTM and CDR2 ANQGSEA. This CDR3 contains 13 residues. The CDR3 here is CSVGEGNQETQYF.

The V call is TRBV7-8, the J call TRBJ2-3; there is no DNA to check the TCRdb D call of TRBD2. CDR1 SGHVS and CDR2 FQNEAQ come from the germline V gene. The CDR3 contains 15 residues. The CDR3 loop is CASSLASGGANTQYF.

The rearrangement links TRBV20-1 to TRBJ1-6; TCRdb names TRBD1, which stays unverified in the absence of DNA. The CDR3 is 13 residues long. Germline values: CDR1 DFQATT, CDR2 SNEGSKA (reference sequence). CDR3 in amino acids: CSARDREESPLHF.

This sequence joins TRBV27 and TRBJ2-7. From germline, CDR1 is MNHEY and CDR2 SMNVEV (reference sequence). The CDR3 is 13 amino acids. The CDR3 region is CASSLSTSYEQYF.

The chain joins TRBV7-6 to TRBJ2-7; there is no DNA to check the TCRdb D call of TRBD1. From germline, CDR1 is SGHVS and CDR2 FNYEAQ. CDR3 size: 13 residues. This CDR3 reads CASSFEGGPKQYF.

V usage is TRBV19 and J usage is TRBJ2-7. The V gene's germline CDR1 is LNHDA and CDR2 SQIVND (reference sequence). This CDR3 has 11 residues. The CDR3 here is CASQGPYEQYF. The full variable domain, its missing parts supplied by reference TRBV19 and TRBJ2-7, is DGGITQSPKYLFRKEGQNVTLSCEQNLNHDAMYWYRQDPGQGLRLIYYSQIVNDFQKGDIAEGYSVSREKKESFPLTVTSAQKNPTAFYLCASQGPYEQYFGPGTRLTVT.

V usage is TRBV28 and J usage is TRBJ2-7; TCRdb selects TRBD1, and the lack of DNA leaves this call unchecked. CDR1 is MDHEN, CDR2 SYDVKM, per germline. The CDR3 runs to 14 residues. The CDR3 spells CASSWAGMSYEQYF. Full variable domain (missing parts from reference TRBV28 and TRBJ2-7): DVKVTQSSRYLVKRTGEKVFLECVQDMDHENMFWYRQDPGLGLRLIYFSYDVKMKEKGDIPEGYSVSREKKERFSLILESASTNQTSMYLCASSWAGMSYEQYFGPGTRLTVT.

The gene calls are TRBV6-5 and TRBJ1-1. This CDR3 has 12 residues. Looked up from germline, CDR1 is MNHEY and CDR2 is SVGAGI. This chain's CDR3 is CASKGLGTEAFF.

The genes are TRBV28 and TRBJ1-5; TCRdb calls TRBD1, which cannot be checked without DNA. The germline V gene has CDR1 MDHEN and CDR2 SYDVKM. The CDR3 has 17 residues. The CDR3: CASSLQGEYEGNQPQHF.

This sequence joins TRBV7-9 and TRBJ1-2. The CDR3 loop spans 14 amino acids. Per the germline V gene, CDR1 is SEHNR and CDR2 is FQNEAQ (reference sequence). The CDR3: CASSPRIGSYGYTF.

The chain links TRBV30 to TRBJ1-5; the D call from TCRdb, TRBD1, cannot be confirmed without DNA. The CDR3 covers 14 residues. CDR1 is GTSNPN and CDR2 is SVGIG in the germline V gene (reference sequence). The chain's CDR3 is CAWIGDRSNQPQHF. Full variable domain (rest looked up from reference TRBV30 and TRBJ1-5): SQTIHQWPATLVQPVGSPLSLECTVEGTSNPNLYWYRQAAGRGLQLLFYSVGIGQISSEVPQNLSASRPQDRQFILSSKKLLLSDSGFYLCAWIGDRSNQPQHFGDGTRLSIL.

V is TRBV29-1 and J is TRBJ2-5; TCRdb lists TRBD1, though no DNA is available to test this call. This CDR3 region has 16 residues. Looked up from germline, CDR1 is SQVTM and CDR2 is ANQGSEA. CDR3 region: CSVEGRDTGPQGTQYF.

This chain links TRBV7-9 with TRBJ1-2; no DNA is available, so the TRBD1 call from TCRdb remains unchecked. Germline assignment: CDR1 SEHNR and CDR2 FQNEAQ (reference sequence). The CDR3 consists of 15 residues. The CDR3 sequence is CASSRTGDSLYGYTF.

The chain carries TRBV6-5 and TRBJ1-1; TCRdb picks TRBD1, but there is no DNA to check that call. The V gene's germline CDR1 is MNHEY and CDR2 SVGAGI. The CDR3 is 13 residues long. CDR3 residues: CASSQTGFTEAFF.

The rearrangement links TRBV6-5 to TRBJ2-5; the TCRdb call, TRBD1, lacks DNA for checking. Germline lookup yields CDR1 MNHEY and CDR2 SVGAGI. The CDR3 sequence is 16 residues long. CDR3: CASSLRADRVRETQYF.

The V call is TRBV12-3 or TRBV12-4, the J call TRBJ1-2. The CDR3 runs to 13 residues. CDR3 residues: CASGDSTIEGYTF.

V gene TRBV12-3 or TRBV12-4 combines with J gene TRBJ2-5; the TCRdb call, TRBD1, lacks DNA for checking. This CDR3 comprises 14 residues. The CDR3 sequence is CASSARWGEETQYF.

This chain joins TRBV7-6 and TRBJ1-2; there is no DNA to check the TCRdb D call of TRBD1. The CDR3 is 15 residues long. Germline V gene lookup returns CDR1 SGHVS and CDR2 FNYEAQ. The CDR3 reads CASSLGQEILYGYTF.